One sample yielded the 27 T cell receptor beta chains listed below, sequenced in a study of T cell changes during pregnancy in multiple sclerosis. Repertoires were generated with immunoSEQ multiplex PCR, while TCRdb's copy carries only in-frame clones and drops some. The sample yields approximately 57,000 clones, 75% to 95% seen once. The starting material was peripheral blood, obtained after pregnancy. The receptors come from a female donor in good health, enrolled as a control in a pregnancy study.

V gene TRBV2 combines with J gene TRBJ2-1; D is uncertain. Germline V gene lookup returns CDR1 SNHLY and CDR2 FYNNEI. V lost 5 bases and J lost 0, with 11 bases in between. This CDR3 is 15 amino acids long. The CDR3 nucleotides are TGTGCCAGCAGTCCCGACCGGAGCTCCTACAATGAGCAGTTCTTC. Translation gives CASSPDRSSYNEQFF.

The V gene is TRBV18, the J gene TRBJ2-1, with 8 bases fitting TRBD1. Trimming at V came to 6 bases and at J to 11 bases, leaving 12 bases not matched to a gene. The germline V gene encodes CDR1 KGHSH and CDR2 LQKENI. CDR3 size: 14 residues. In DNA form, the CDR3 reads TGTGCCAGCTCGCTAGGTGACAGGGGAAGTAAGCAGTTCTTC. This codes for CASSLGDRGSKQFF.

The chain couples TRBV19 to TRBJ1-2; 10 bases align to TRBD1. The CDR3 contains 14 residues. V lost 2 bases and J lost 8; bases outside the gene matches: 5. Germline assignment: CDR1 LNHDA and CDR2 SQIVND (reference sequence). The CDR3 DNA reads TGTGCCAGTAGTATATTCGGGACAGGGGTAGGCTACACCTTC. This codes for CASSIFGTGVGYTF.

The chain employs TRBV6-6 and TRBJ1-1; D is unresolved. The germline V gene encodes CDR1 MNHNY and CDR2 SVGAGI (reference sequence). Trimming took off 6 bases at V and 3 bases at J, with 5 bases between the two ends. This CDR3 is built from 11 residues. Here the CDR3 DNA reads TGTGCCAGCAGCCGGGACACTGAAGCTTTCTTT. As protein: CASSRDTEAFF.

J is TRBJ2-1 and V is TRBV15; D gene ambiguous. CDR3 length: 16 amino acids. Germline CDR1 reads LNHNV; CDR2 reads YYDKDF (reference sequence). Trimming left V 0 bases short and J 0 bases short, with 9 bases between. The CDR3 reads CATSRDHLSSYNEQFF. In DNA, the CDR3 is TGTGCCACCAGCAGAGATCACTTGAGCTCCTACAATGAGCAGTTCTTC.

The chain joins TRBV9 to TRBJ1-6; possibly TRBD1 for D (5 bases). V lost 0 bases and J lost 0, with 7 bases in between. This CDR3 is 16 amino acids long. CDR1 and CDR2 from the germline V gene are SGDLS and YYNGEE. As DNA, the CDR3 is TGTGCCAGCAGCGTAGGGGGGGGCTCCTATAATTCACCCCTCCACTTT. Translation: CASSVGGGSYNSPLHF. The whole variable domain, filled in from reference TRBV9 and TRBJ1-6, reads DSGVTQTPKHLITATGQRVTLRCSPRSGDLSVYWYQQSLDQGLQFLIQYYNGEERAKGNILERFSAQQFPDLHSELNLSSLELGDSALYFCASSVGGGSYNSPLHFGNGTRLTVT.

This clone was counted many times. The CDR3 nucleotides read TGTGCCAGCACCTCAGGGTTTGGCAATCAGCCCCAGCATTTT. Protein product: CASTSGFGNQPQHF. The rearrangement links TRBV6-5 to TRBJ1-5, with D tentatively TRBD1 (5 bases). The CDR3 has 14 residues. V gave up 7 bases and J gave up 2 bases, with 12 bases separating them. Germline V gene sequence: CDR1 MNHEY, CDR2 SVGAGI.

The rearrangement joins TRBV6-5 to TRBJ2-7; D may be TRBD1 (5 bases). The V and J ends lost 7 bases and 2 bases respectively, with 12 bases between them. Germline CDR1 reads MNHEY; CDR2 reads SVGAGI. The CDR3 is made up of 13 amino acids. The CDR3 loop is CASNPPGPYEQYF. CDR3 nucleotides: TGTGCCAGCAACCCCCCAGGGCCCTACGAGCAGTACTTC.

This rearrangement joins TRBV30 to TRBJ2-1; 9 positions match TRBD2. The CDR3 totals 15 residues. Germline V gene lookup returns CDR1 GTSNPN and CDR2 SVGIG (reference sequence). The V gene end was trimmed by 5 bases and the J gene end by 2 bases; junction bases not matched to a gene: 7. The CDR3 nucleotides are TGTGCCTGGCAAGATCTAGCGGGACCCTACAATGAGCAGTTCTTC. Its protein product is CAWQDLAGPYNEQFF.

V is TRBV6-5 and J is TRBJ1-1; perhaps TRBD1 as D (5 bases). This CDR3 contains 15 residues. Trimming removed 5 bases from V and 1 base from J, with 14 bases in between. Germline-derived CDR1 and CDR2 are MNHEY and SVGAGI. As DNA, the CDR3 is TGTGCCAGCAGTCGCGGGGGGATTTCGAACACTGAAGCTTTCTTT. Its translation is CASSRGGISNTEAFF.

The chain joins TRBV18 to TRBJ2-1; 7 positions agree with TRBD1. CDR1 is KGHSH and CDR2 is LQKENI in the germline V gene. The CDR3 loop spans 17 amino acids. V trimming: 3 bases; J trimming: 0 bases; junction bases outside the gene matches: 8. The CDR3, as DNA: TGTGCCAGCTCACCCGGGACAGTAGACCTCTCCTACAATGAGCAGTTCTTC. This translates into CASSPGTVDLSYNEQFF.

The chain has TRBV10-2 and TRBJ1-1; maybe TRBD1 (5 bases). Trimming left V 5 bases short and J 3 bases short, with 10 bases between. The CDR3 spans 13 residues. The V gene's germline CDR1 is WSHSY and CDR2 SAAADI. CDR3 bases: TGCGCCAGCAGTTCATGGGGGGACACTGAAGCTTTCTTT. Its translation is CASSSWGDTEAFF.

The chain uses TRBV19 and TRBJ1-2, with 8 bases aligning to TRBD1. The ends lost 3 bases at V and 4 bases at J; junction bases unmatched: 13. Germline values: CDR1 LNHDA, CDR2 SQIVND (reference sequence). This CDR3 is 17 amino acids long. The CDR3 reads CASSIQGQGIVGYGYTF. In nucleotides, the CDR3 is TGTGCCAGTAGTATCCAAGGACAGGGAATCGTGGGCTATGGCTACACCTTC. Based on the CDR3 plus reference TRBV19 and TRBJ1-2, the full variable domain is DGGITQSPKYLFRKEGQNVTLSCEQNLNHDAMYWYRQDPGQGLRLIYYSQIVNDFQKGDIAEGYSVSREKKESFPLTVTSAQKNPTAFYLCASSIQGQGIVGYGYTFGSGTRLTVV.

The chain recombines TRBV5-1 with TRBJ1-1; 7 positions match TRBD1. Trimming took 0 bases from V and 4 from J; bases not matched to a gene: 3. The CDR3 runs 14 residues. Germline CDR1 is SGHRS and CDR2 is YFSETQ. The CDR3 region is CASSLEQGSTEAFF. The DNA of the CDR3 is TGCGCCAGCAGCTTGGAACAGGGGTCCACTGAAGCTTTCTTT.

The chain joins TRBV6-4 to TRBJ2-3, with 13 bases aligning to TRBD2. The CDR3 loop spans 16 amino acids. The germline V gene encodes CDR1 MRHNA and CDR2 SNTAGT. Trimming cost V 5 bases and J 3 bases; bases outside gene matches: 5. The CDR3 sequence: CASSPTSGGATDTQYF. The CDR3 DNA follows: TGTGCCAGCAGTCCCACTAGCGGGGGGGCAACAGATACGCAGTATTTT.

This clone was observed a few times. The rearrangement uses TRBV2 and TRBJ2-1; D possibly corresponds to TRBD1 (6 bases). CDR3 length: 15 amino acids. V was shortened by 6 bases and J by 0 bases, with 12 bases between the two germline ends. CDR1 and CDR2 (germline): SNHLY, FYNNEI. Written as DNA, the CDR3 is TGTGCCAGCAGGCTGAGGGGGAGCTCCTACAATGAGCAGTTCTTC. As protein: CASRLRGSSYNEQFF.

The chain links TRBV7-2 to TRBJ1-1; D gene uncertain. Trimming took 4 bases from V and 3 from J, leaving 15 bases between them. Germline V CDR1 and CDR2: SGHTA, FQGNSA. The CDR3 runs 15 residues. CDR3 sequence: CASSSRPLEYTEAFF. CDR3 nucleotides: TGTGCCAGCAGCTCTAGGCCACTGGAATACACTGAAGCTTTCTTT.

J is TRBJ1-1 and V is TRBV10-3, with D hard to call. The CDR3 is 16 residues long. The V gene's germline CDR1 is ENHRY and CDR2 SYGVKD. V was trimmed by 2 bases and J by 3 bases, leaving 16 bases between them. The chain's CDR3 is CAISELGYEEHTEAFF. In nucleotides, the CDR3 is TGTGCCATCAGTGAGCTAGGATACGAGGAACACACTGAAGCTTTCTTT.

The chain employs TRBV18 and TRBJ2-6; perhaps TRBD2 as D (6 bases). CDR1 and CDR2 from the germline V gene are KGHSH and LQKENI. V dropped 3 bases and J dropped 0 bases, with 18 bases sitting between them. The CDR3 length is 19 residues. The CDR3 DNA reads TGTGCCAGCTCACCTTTTCTTGCGGAGGGGTTCTCTGGGGCCAACGTCCTGACTTTC. Its protein is CASSPFLAEGFSGANVLTF.

The chain uses TRBV7-9 and TRBJ2-3; 8 bases are shared with TRBD2. J was trimmed by 5 bases and V by 8 bases; bases with no gene match: 6. Looked up from germline, CDR1 is SEHNR and CDR2 is FQNEAQ (reference sequence). The CDR3 extends over 13 amino acids. CDR3 in amino acids: CASGAGGGDTQYF. The CDR3 coding sequence is TGTGCCAGCGGGGCGGGAGGCGGAGATACGCAGTATTTT. Together with reference TRBV7-9 and TRBJ2-3, the CDR3 gives the full variable domain: DTGVSQNPRHKITKRGQNVTFRCDPISEHNRLYWYRQTLGQGPEFLTYFQNEAQLEKSRLLSDRFSAERPKGSFSTLEIQRTEQGDSAMYLCASGAGGGDTQYFGPGTRLTVL.

The genes are TRBV4-3 and TRBJ2-2; no clear D gene. Germline loops: CDR1 LGHNA, CDR2 YSLEER. V lost 0 bases, J lost 6 bases, and 17 bases lay in between. There are 17 residues in the CDR3. Here the CDR3 reads CASSQDLNSAHAGELFF. The CDR3 DNA is TGCGCCAGCAGCCAAGATTTGAACTCTGCTCATGCCGGGGAGCTGTTTTTT.

The chain employs TRBV19 and TRBJ2-3, with 12 bases fitting TRBD2. CDR3 size: 15 residues. Trimming took 7 bases from V and 3 from J; bases not matched to a gene: 5. Germline loops: CDR1 LNHDA, CDR2 SQIVND (reference sequence). DNA for the CDR3: TGTGCCAGTACCGTTCTAGCGGGAGGGACAGATACGCAGTATTTT. Translated, it gives CASTVLAGGTDTQYF.

J is TRBJ2-2 and V is TRBV28, with a tentative D call TRBD1 (7 bases). Trimming shortened V by 8 bases and J by 5 bases, and 18 bases separated the two germline ends. This CDR3 region has 15 residues. Germline V CDR1 and CDR2: MDHEN, SYDVKM. CDR3 loop: CASGLLGTATGELFF. The DNA of the CDR3 is TGTGCCAGCGGACTACTCGGGACAGCTACCGGGGAGCTGTTTTTT. The full variable domain, with the rest looked up from reference TRBV28 and TRBJ2-2, is DVKVTQSSRYLVKRTGEKVFLECVQDMDHENMFWYRQDPGLGLRLIYFSYDVKMKEKGDIPEGYSVSREKKERFSLILESASTNQTSMYLCASGLLGTATGELFFGEGSRLTVL.

This clone was counted a single time. The sample carries other DNA sequences with the same CDR3. The CDR3 DNA reads TGTGCCAGCAGCGTAGGGTCAGGGCACACTGAAGCTTTCTTT. It translates to CASSVGSGHTEAFF. The V gene is TRBV9, the J gene TRBJ1-1; possible D gene TRBD1, 5 bases. This CDR3 contains 14 residues. V lost 0 bases and J 3 bases, leaving 9 bases between the germline ends. CDR1 and CDR2 (germline): SGDLS, YYNGEE.

The rearrangement uses TRBV15 and TRBJ1-1, with D hard to call. CDR3 length: 13 residues. Germline CDR1 LNHNV, CDR2 YYDKDF (reference sequence). V was pared by 5 bases and J by 3 bases, with 10 bases between. In DNA form, the CDR3 reads TGTGCCACCAGCTACTCGCATGACACTGAAGCTTTCTTT. Residues: CATSYSHDTEAFF.

This clone was seen once. This chain uses TRBV5-4 with TRBJ2-5, with D hard to call. Germline CDR1 and CDR2: SGHNT and YYREEE (reference sequence). This CDR3 is built from 12 residues. The V and J ends lost 1 base and 2 bases respectively, with 3 bases between them. CDR3 bases: TGTGCCAGCAGCTTGCATCAAGAGACCCAGTACTTC. Amino acids: CASSLHQETQYF.

This clone was detected a few times. The chain links TRBV6-6 to TRBJ1-5; perhaps TRBD1 as D (6 bases). The CDR3 sequence is 15 residues long. Per the germline V gene, CDR1 is MNHNY and CDR2 is SVGAGI (reference sequence). V was cut by 4 bases and J by 0 bases, with 10 bases left in between. The CDR3 here is CASSSTGTSNQPQHF. The CDR3 DNA sequence: TGTGCCAGCAGTTCAACAGGGACTAGCAATCAGCCCCAGCATTTT.